This T cell receptor (beta chain) was recovered during a study of identical twins. MiXCR, run by TCRdb on the 5' RACE reads, gives a single entry per CDR3 protein. The data show around 450,000 distinct CDR3 sequences, with 13% to 15% seen just once and about 0.53% held by the top ten. Everyone who donated was a healthy Caucasian. The CDR3 spans 12 residues. Per the germline V gene, CDR1 is MNHEY and CDR2 is SMNVEV (reference sequence). V lost 10 bases, J lost 4 bases, and 4 bases stayed unmatched. Whole-study findings and limits: Its conclusions, products of cross-sectional statistical analysis, did not come from following the same donors. Twin-shared out-of-frame alpha sequences were enriched for low generation probability. Reduced insertions were recorded for abundant cord blood beta clonotypes, with no such pattern in memory repertoires.

Points on this clonotype: Its antigen is unknown.

The sample also formed part of further work on yellow fever vaccine responses in identical twins.

The sequence derives from a woman between 18 and 29 years old in good health. The V gene is TRBV27, the J gene TRBJ1-2; 9 bases align to TRBD1. Sample: CD4+ T cells sorted from blood. The CDR3 bases are TGTGCCACCAGGGGACAGGGCTATGGCTACACCTTC. It specifies CATRGQGYGYTF.